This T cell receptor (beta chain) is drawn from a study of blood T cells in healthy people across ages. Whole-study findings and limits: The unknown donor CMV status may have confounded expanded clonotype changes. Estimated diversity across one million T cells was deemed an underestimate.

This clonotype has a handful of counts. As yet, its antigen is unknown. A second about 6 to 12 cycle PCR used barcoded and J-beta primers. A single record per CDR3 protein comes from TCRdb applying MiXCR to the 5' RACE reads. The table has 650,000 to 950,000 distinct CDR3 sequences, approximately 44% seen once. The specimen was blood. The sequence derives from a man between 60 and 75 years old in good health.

The chain's CDR3 is CASSLSYFGAFF. CDR3 sequence (DNA): TGTGCCAGCAGCCTTTCGTACTTCGGAGCTTTCTTT. The V and J genes are TRBV6-2 or TRBV6-3 and TRBJ1-1; D not certain. V lost 6 bases and J lost 10, with 15 bases in between. The CDR3 spans 12 residues. Per germline, CDR1 MNHEY and CDR2 SVGEGT.